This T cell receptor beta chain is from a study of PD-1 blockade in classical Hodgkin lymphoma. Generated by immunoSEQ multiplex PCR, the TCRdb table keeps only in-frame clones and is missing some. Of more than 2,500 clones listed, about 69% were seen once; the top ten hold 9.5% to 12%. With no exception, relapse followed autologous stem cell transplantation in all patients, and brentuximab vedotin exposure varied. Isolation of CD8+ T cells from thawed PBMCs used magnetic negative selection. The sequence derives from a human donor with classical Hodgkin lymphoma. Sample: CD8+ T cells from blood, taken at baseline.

The CDR3 DNA reads as TGTGCCAGCAGTTCCGGGACATCGATTAATTCACCCCTCCACTTT. Encoded protein: CASSSGTSINSPLHF. J is TRBJ1-6 and V is TRBV27, with D perhaps TRBD1 (6 bases). The CDR3 is 15 residues long. Trimming pared 4 bases from V and 6 bases from J, leaving 13 bases between. The V gene's germline CDR1 is MNHEY and CDR2 SMNVEV (reference sequence).